These 2 T cell receptor beta chains originate from one sample sequenced in a study of T-cell memory formation after mild COVID-19. TCRdb reprocessed the 5' RACE reads via MiXCR and lists one record per CDR3 protein. Among some 310,000 distinct CDR3 sequences listed, less than 25% were seen once. The sample taken for sequencing was PBMCs or a T cell subset sorted from them (not recorded which). These receptors were obtained from a man between 18 and 35 years old who had mild COVID-19 (a few samples of this study predate the infection). Cell type and time point are not known.

This clonotype came up a few times. The junction shows a germline mismatch at one end, possibly a read error. CDR3 nucleotide sequence: TGTGCCAGCAGCTTGGGACTAGCGGGGCCGGGTAGCGTCTTC. It codes for CASSLGLAGPGSVF. The chain has TRBV7-2 and TRBJ2-5; 13 bases are shared with TRBD2. Germline assignment: CDR1 SGHTA and CDR2 FQGNSA. This CDR3 region has 14 residues.

This clonotype was seen a handful of times. V gene TRBV20-1 combines with J gene TRBJ2-2; D possibly corresponds to TRBD2 (6 bases). Germline-derived CDR1 and CDR2 are DFQATT and SNEGSKA (reference sequence). Trimming removed 3 bases from V and 0 bases from J, with 11 bases in between. The CDR3 consists of 15 residues. CDR3 DNA: TGCAGTGCTAGCCCCCGGGGGACGAACACCGGGGAGCTGTTTTTT. This encodes CSASPRGTNTGELFF.